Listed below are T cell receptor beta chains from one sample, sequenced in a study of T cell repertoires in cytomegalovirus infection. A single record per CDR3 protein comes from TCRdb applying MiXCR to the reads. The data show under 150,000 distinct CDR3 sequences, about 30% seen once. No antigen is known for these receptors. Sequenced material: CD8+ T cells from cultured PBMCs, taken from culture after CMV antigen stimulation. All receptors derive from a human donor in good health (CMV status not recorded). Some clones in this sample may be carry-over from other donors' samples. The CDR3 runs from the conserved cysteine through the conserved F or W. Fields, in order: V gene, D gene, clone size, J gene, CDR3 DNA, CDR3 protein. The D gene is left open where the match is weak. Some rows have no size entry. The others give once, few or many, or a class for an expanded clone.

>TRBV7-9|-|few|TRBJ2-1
TGTGCCAGCAGCCGGGGCGGGTACAATGAGCAGTTCTTC
CASSRGGYNEQFF
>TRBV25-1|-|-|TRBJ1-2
TGTGCCAGCAGTGACCATCAGGAGAACTATGGCTACACCTTC
CASSDHQENYGYTF
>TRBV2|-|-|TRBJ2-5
TGTGCCAGCAGAGGGGTGACCCAGTACTTC
CASRGVTQYF
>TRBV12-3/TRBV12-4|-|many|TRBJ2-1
TGTGCCAGCACGTTCGGATTGGGAAATGAGCAGTTCTTC
CASTFGLGNEQFF
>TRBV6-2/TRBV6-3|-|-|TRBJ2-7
TGTGCCAGCAGTTACTTGGACTACGAGCAGTACTTC
CASSYLDYEQYF
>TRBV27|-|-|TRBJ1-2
TGTGCCAGCAGTTTTTCACAGAACTATGGCTACACCTTC
CASSFSQNYGYTF
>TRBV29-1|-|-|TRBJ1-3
TGCAGCGTTGAAGACCCCGGGAACCTCGGAAACACCATATATTTT
CSVEDPGNLGNTIYF
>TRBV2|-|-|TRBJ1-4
TGTGCCAGCACCAGGGTGGCTAATGAAAAACTGTTTTTT
CASTRVANEKLFF
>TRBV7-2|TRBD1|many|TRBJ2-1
TGTGCCAGCAGCTTAGGAGGGGGCTTACTGAATGAGCAGTTCTTC
CASSLGGGLLNEQFF
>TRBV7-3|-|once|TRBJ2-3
TGTGCCAGCAGCTTATGGTCAGCAGATACGCAGTATTTT
CASSLWSADTQYF
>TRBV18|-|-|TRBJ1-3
TGTGCCAGCTCACCACCGGGCAGGGACTCTGGAAACACCATATATTTT
CASSPPGRDSGNTIYF
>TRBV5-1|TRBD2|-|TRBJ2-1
TGCGCCAGCAGCCCTAGCGGGGGGCCGTTGAGTGAGCAGTTCTTC
CASSPSGGPLSEQFF
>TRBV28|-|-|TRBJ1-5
TGTGCCAGCAGTATCCCCCAGCATTTT
CASSIPQHF
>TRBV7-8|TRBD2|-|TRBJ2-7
TGTGCCAGCAGCGAGAGGAGCGGGGGGGCCAGGAACGAGCAGTACTTC
CASSERSGGARNEQYF
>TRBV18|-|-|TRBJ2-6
TGTGCCAGCTCACCAAAGCCGGGACAAAGGATCTCTGGGGCCAACGTCCTGACTTTC
CASSPKPGQRISGANVLTF
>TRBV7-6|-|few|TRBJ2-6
TGTGCCAGCAGCTTAAGAGGTGCTGGGGCAGTTGGGGCCAACGTCCTGACTTTC
CASSLRGAGAVGANVLTF
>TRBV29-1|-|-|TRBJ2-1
TGCAGCGTTGAATACCTAGGGGGGGCCCAAGCCTACAATGAGCAGTTCTTC
CSVEYLGGAQAYNEQFF
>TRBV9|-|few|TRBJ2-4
TGTGCCAGCAGCGTAGACGGGGAACGGGGAGACATTCAGTACTTC
CASSVDGERGDIQYF
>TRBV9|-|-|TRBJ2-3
TGTGCCAGCAGCGTACGTTTTAGCACAGATACGCAGTATTTT
CASSVRFSTDTQYF
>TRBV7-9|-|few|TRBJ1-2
TGTGCCAGCAGCGGCTCGGGGGCTAACTATGGCTACACCTTC
CASSGSGANYGYTF
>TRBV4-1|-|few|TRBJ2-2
TGCGCCAGCAGCCTAAACACCGGGACACCTCCCTCCGGGGAGCTGTTTTTT
CASSLNTGTPPSGELFF
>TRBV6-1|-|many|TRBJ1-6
TGTGCCAGCAGTTCCGGGCAGCATAATTCACCCCTCCACTTT
CASSSGQHNSPLHF
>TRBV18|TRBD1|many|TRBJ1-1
TGTGCCAGCTCACCATGGGGGACAGATGAAGCTTTCTTT
CASSPWGTDEAFF
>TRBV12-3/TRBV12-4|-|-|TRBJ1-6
TGTGCCAGCAGTTTTGGGGGTGGGAATTCACCCCTCCACTTT
CASSFGGGNSPLHF
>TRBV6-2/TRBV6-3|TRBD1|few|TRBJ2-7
TGTGCCAGCAGTTTCATTCCCCGGGACAGTGATTACGAGCAGTACTTC
CASSFIPRDSDYEQYF
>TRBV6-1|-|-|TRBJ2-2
TGTGCCAGCAGTGAAGCGTATGGGGCCACCGGGGAGCTGTTTTTT
CASSEAYGATGELFF
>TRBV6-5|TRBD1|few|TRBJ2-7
TGTGCGGCCGGGACAGGGGGCCACGAGCAGTACTTC
CAAGTGGHEQYF
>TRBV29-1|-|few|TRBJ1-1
TGCAGCGTTGAAGCGGGAGAAGCTTTCTTT
CSVEAGEAFF
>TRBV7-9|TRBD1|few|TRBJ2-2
TGTGCCAGCCCTGACAGGGTTAACACCGGGGAGCTGTTTTTT
CASPDRVNTGELFF
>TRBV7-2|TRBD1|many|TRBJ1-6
TGTGCCACCGCGGACAGGACGGGGGGACCCCTCCACTTT
CATADRTGGPLHF
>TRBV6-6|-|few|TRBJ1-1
TGTGCCAGCAGTTACCCGCACTACACAGGGTACACTGAAGCTTTCTTT
CASSYPHYTGYTEAFF
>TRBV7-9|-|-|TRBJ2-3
TGTGCCAGTCGATCTCTTATCACAGATACGCAGTATTTT
CASRSLITDTQYF
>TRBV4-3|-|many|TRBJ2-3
TGCGCCAGCAGCCAAGACGGCGGCACAGGTGCAGATACGCAGTATTTT
CASSQDGGTGADTQYF
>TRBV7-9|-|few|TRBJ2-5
TGTGCCAGCAGCTTAGCGGACAGCCAAGAGACCCAGTACTTC
CASSLADSQETQYF
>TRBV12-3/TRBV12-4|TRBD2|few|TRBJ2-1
TGTGCCAGCAGTTTGACTAGCGGGGGGGATGAGCAGTTCTTC
CASSLTSGGDEQFF
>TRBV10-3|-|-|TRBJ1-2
TGTGCCATCAGTGAGTTGGTGGAGGATTTAGCCTTC
CAISELVEDLAF
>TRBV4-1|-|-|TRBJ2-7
TGCGCCAGCAGCCCGGGACACACCTACGAGCAGTACTTC
CASSPGHTYEQYF
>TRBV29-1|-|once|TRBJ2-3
TGCAGCGTTGAAACGGGTCAAGGGGCCACTGGGACAGATACGCAGTATTTT
CSVETGQGATGTDTQYF
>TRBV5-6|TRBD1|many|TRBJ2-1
TGTGCCAGCAGCCGCTGGGACAGGGGCAATGAGCAGTTCTTC
CASSRWDRGNEQFF
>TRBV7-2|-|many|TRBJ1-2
TGTGCCAGCAGCTTAAGTAGTCGGCGCTCACCAACCAACTATGGCTACACCTTC
CASSLSSRRSPTNYGYTF